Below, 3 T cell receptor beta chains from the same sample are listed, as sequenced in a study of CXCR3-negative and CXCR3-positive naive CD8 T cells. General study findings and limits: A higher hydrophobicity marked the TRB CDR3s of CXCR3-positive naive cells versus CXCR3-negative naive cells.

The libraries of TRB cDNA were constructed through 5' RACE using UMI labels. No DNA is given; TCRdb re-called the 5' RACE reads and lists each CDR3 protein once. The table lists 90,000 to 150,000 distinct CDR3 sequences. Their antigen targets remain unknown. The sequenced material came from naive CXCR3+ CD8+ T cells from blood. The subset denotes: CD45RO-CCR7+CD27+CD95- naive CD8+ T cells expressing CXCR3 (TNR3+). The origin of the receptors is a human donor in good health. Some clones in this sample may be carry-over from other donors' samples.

This chain's CDR3 is CASTKGFSYEQYF. The chain couples TRBV28 to TRBJ2-7; TCRdb's D call of TRBD1 is untestable without DNA. The CDR3 is made up of 13 amino acids. The germline gives CDR1 MDHEN, CDR2 SYDVKM.

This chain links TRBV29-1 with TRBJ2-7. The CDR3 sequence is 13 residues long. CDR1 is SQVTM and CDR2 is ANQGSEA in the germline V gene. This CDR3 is CSTQTGASHEQYF.

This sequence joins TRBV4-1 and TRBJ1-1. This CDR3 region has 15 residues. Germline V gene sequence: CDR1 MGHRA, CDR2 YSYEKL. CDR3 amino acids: CASSQDWRENTEAFF.